This is a list of T cell receptor beta chains from one sample in a study of OX40 agonist ivuxolimab in advanced cancers. Profiling relied on immunoSEQ multiplex PCR, and the TCRdb table lists in-frame clones only, not all of them. The sample yields about 43,000 clones, approximately 83% seen once. The sequencing used CD4+ or CD8+ T cells sorted from blood, collected in a trial of the OX40 agonist ivuxolimab. These receptors were obtained from an adult with an advanced solid tumor such as melanoma, head and neck, liver or kidney cancer. Each CDR3 is given with its conserved first and last residue. A D gene is named only where the DNA matches it firmly. Size values are once, few and many counts, or a class for expanded clones, and some rows have none.

D gene: -; V gene: TRBV27; J gene: TRBJ2-6; clone size: once; CDR3 protein: CASRGGALSGANVLTF; CDR3 DNA: TGTGCCAGCAGGGGGGGCGCCCTCTCTGGGGCCAACGTCCTGACTTTC
D gene: -; V gene: TRBV6-1; J gene: TRBJ1-6; clone size: -; CDR3 protein: CASALSAQNNSPLHF; CDR3 DNA: TGTGCCAGCGCCCTCTCCGCACAGAATAATTCACCCCTCCACTTT
D gene: -; V gene: TRBV28; J gene: TRBJ1-6; clone size: -; CDR3 protein: CASSLGRGRNSPLHF; CDR3 DNA: TGTGCCAGCAGTTTAGGGCGGGGGCGGAATTCACCCCTCCACTTT
D gene: TRBD2; V gene: TRBV5-8; J gene: TRBJ2-4; clone size: -; CDR3 protein: CASSLVSGGAKNIQYF; CDR3 DNA: TGTGCCAGCAGCTTGGTTTCGGGGGGTGCCAAAAACATTCAGTACTTC
D gene: -; V gene: TRBV7-5; J gene: TRBJ2-7; clone size: -; CDR3 protein: CARSFTDSYEQYF; CDR3 DNA: TGTGCCAGAAGCTTCACGGACAGCTACGAGCAGTACTTC
D gene: TRBD1; V gene: TRBV6-9; J gene: TRBJ2-2; clone size: -; CDR3 protein: CASGPRGQPGELFF; CDR3 DNA: TGTGCCAGCGGACCTAGGGGGCAACCCGGGGAGCTGTTTTTT
D gene: -; V gene: TRBV27; J gene: TRBJ2-1; clone size: -; CDR3 protein: CASDRQVNSYNEQFF; CDR3 DNA: TGTGCCAGCGATAGACAGGTCAACTCCTACAATGAGCAGTTCTTC
D gene: -; V gene: TRBV5-5; J gene: TRBJ1-1; clone size: -; CDR3 protein: CASSLGKGKNTEAFF; CDR3 DNA: TGTGCCAGCAGCTTGGGTAAGGGGAAGAACACTGAAGCTTTCTTT
D gene: -; V gene: TRBV19; J gene: TRBJ2-6; clone size: -; CDR3 protein: CASSIQGSGANVLTF; CDR3 DNA: TGTGCCAGTAGTATTCAGGGGAGTGGGGCCAACGTCCTGACTTTC
D gene: -; V gene: TRBV18; J gene: TRBJ1-2; clone size: -; CDR3 protein: CASSPDQGFKSDYGYTF; CDR3 DNA: TGTGCCAGCTCACCTGACCAGGGATTTAAGTCTGACTATGGCTACACCTTC
D gene: -; V gene: TRBV11-2; J gene: TRBJ2-7; clone size: -; CDR3 protein: CASSPKRRLGYEQYF; CDR3 DNA: TGTGCCAGCAGCCCAAAGCGCAGATTAGGCTACGAGCAGTACTTC
D gene: TRBD2; V gene: TRBV25-1; J gene: TRBJ2-1; clone size: -; CDR3 protein: CASSEVSGRANNEQFF; CDR3 DNA: TGTGCCAGCAGTGAAGTGAGCGGGAGGGCTAACAATGAGCAGTTCTTC